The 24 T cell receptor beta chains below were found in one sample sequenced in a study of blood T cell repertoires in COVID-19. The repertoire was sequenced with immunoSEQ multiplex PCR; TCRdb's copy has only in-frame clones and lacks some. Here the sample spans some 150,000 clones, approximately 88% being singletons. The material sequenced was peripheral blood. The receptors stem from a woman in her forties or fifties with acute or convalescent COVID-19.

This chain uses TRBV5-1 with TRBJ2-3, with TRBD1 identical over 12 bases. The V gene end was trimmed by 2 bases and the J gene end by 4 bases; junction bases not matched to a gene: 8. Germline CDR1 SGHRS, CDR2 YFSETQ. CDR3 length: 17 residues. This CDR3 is CASSLLAGTGGPDTQYF. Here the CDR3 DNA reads TGCGCCAGCAGCTTACTGGCGGGGACAGGGGGCCCAGATACGCAGTATTTT.

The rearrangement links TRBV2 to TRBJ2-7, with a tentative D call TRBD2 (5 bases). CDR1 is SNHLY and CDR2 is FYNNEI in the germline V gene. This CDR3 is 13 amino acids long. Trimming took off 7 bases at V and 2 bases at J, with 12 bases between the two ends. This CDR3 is CASIEGIAYEQYF. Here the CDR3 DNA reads TGTGCCAGCATAGAGGGAATTGCCTACGAGCAGTACTTC.

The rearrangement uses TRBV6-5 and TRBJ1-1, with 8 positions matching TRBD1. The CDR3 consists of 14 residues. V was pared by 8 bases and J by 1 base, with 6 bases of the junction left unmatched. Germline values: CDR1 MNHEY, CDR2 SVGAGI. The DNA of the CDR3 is TGTGCCAGCGGTAGGGACAGGAGGAACACTGAAGCTTTCTTT. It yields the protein CASGRDRRNTEAFF.

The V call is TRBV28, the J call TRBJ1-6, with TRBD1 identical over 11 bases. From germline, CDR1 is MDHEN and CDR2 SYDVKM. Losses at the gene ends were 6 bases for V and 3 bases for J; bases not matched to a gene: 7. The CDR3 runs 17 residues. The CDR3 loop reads CASSSPGTGGYNSPLHF. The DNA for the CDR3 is TGTGCCAGCAGCTCCCCCGGGACAGGGGGCTATAATTCACCCCTCCACTTT. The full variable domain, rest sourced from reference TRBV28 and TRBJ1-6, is DVKVTQSSRYLVKRTGEKVFLECVQDMDHENMFWYRQDPGLGLRLIYFSYDVKMKEKGDIPEGYSVSREKKERFSLILESASTNQTSMYLCASSSPGTGGYNSPLHFGNGTRLTVT.

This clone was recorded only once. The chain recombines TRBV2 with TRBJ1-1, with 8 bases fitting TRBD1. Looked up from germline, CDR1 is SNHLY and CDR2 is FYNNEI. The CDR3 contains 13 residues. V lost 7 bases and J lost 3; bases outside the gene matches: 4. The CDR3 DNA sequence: TGTGCCAGCAACCGACAGGGGTACACTGAAGCTTTCTTT. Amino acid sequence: CASNRQGYTEAFF.

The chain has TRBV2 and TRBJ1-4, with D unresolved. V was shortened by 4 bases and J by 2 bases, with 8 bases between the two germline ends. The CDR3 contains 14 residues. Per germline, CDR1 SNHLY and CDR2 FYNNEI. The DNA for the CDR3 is TGTGCCAGCAGTGTCCTTCCGACTAATGAAAAACTGTTTTTT. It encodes CASSVLPTNEKLFF.

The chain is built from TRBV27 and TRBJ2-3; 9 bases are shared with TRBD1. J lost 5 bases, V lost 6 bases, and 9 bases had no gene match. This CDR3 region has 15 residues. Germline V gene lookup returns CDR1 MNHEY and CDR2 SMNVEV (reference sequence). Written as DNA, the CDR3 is TGTGCCAGCAGGTCTATCGGGACAGGGAGAGATACGCAGTATTTT. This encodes CASRSIGTGRDTQYF.

As DNA, the CDR3 is TGTGCCAGCAGCCGCCTAACTAGTCCCGGGGAGCTGTTTTTT. Translating it yields CASSRLTSPGELFF. The V and J genes are TRBV9 and TRBJ2-2; a possible D gene is TRBD2 (5 bases). Trimming pared 4 bases from V and 6 bases from J, leaving 13 bases between. This CDR3 is built from 14 residues. Germline V lookup: CDR1 SGDLS, CDR2 YYNGEE. Complete variable domain (other parts from reference TRBV9 and TRBJ2-2): DSGVTQTPKHLITATGQRVTLRCSPRSGDLSVYWYQQSLDQGLQFLIQYYNGEERAKGNILERFSAQQFPDLHSELNLSSLELGDSALYFCASSRLTSPGELFFGEGSRLTVL.

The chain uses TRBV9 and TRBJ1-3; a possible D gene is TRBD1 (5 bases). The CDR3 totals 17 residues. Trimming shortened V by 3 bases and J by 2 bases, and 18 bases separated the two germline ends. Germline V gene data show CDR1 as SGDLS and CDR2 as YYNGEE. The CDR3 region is CASSDPRTTATGNTIYF. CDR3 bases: TGTGCCAGCAGCGATCCCCGGACGACAGCCACTGGAAACACCATATATTTT.

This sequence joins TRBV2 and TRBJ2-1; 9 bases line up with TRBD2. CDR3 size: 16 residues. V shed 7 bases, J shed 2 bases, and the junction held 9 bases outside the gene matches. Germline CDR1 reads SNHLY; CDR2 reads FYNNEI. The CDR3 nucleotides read TGTGCCAGCAAAGGGACTAGCACCAACCCCTACAATGAGCAGTTCTTC. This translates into CASKGTSTNPYNEQFF.

CDR3 in amino acids: CASSRGDRGGTEAFF. CDR3 DNA: TGTGCCAGCAGCCGAGGAGACAGGGGAGGAACTGAAGCTTTCTTT. V usage is TRBV3-1 (or the pseudogene TRBV3-2) and J usage is TRBJ1-1; 8 bases align to TRBD1. CDR1 is LGHDT, CDR2 YNNKEL, per germline (reference sequence). J lost 5 bases, V lost 4 bases, and 9 bases had no gene match. The CDR3 length is 15 residues.

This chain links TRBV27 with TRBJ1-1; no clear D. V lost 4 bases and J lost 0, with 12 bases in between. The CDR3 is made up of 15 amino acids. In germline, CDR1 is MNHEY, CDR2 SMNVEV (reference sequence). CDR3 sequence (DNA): TGTGCCAGCAGTTATTCACAGCTCATGAACACTGAAGCTTTCTTT. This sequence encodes CASSYSQLMNTEAFF.

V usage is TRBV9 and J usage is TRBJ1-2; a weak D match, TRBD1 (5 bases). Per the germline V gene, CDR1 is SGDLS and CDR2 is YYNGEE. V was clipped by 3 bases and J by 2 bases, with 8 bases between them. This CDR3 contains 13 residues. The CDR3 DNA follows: TGTGCCAGCAGCGGACAGCCCAACTATGGCTACACCTTC. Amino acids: CASSGQPNYGYTF.

The CDR3 nucleotides read TGTGCCAGCAGCCGCGACAGGGGCTTTAACACCGGGGAGCTGTTTTTT. It codes for CASSRDRGFNTGELFF. The chain is built from TRBV7-3 and TRBJ2-2, with 8 bases identical to TRBD1. Germline V gene sequence: CDR1 SGHTA, CDR2 FQGTGA. This CDR3 is built from 16 residues. J lost 2 bases, V lost 5 bases, and 7 bases had no gene match.

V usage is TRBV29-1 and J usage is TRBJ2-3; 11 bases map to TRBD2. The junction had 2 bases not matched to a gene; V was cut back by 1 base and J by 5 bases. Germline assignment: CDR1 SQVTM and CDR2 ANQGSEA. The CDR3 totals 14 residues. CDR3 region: CSVEGLAGGDTQYF. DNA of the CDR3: TGCAGCGTTGAAGGCCTAGCGGGGGGAGATACGCAGTATTTT.

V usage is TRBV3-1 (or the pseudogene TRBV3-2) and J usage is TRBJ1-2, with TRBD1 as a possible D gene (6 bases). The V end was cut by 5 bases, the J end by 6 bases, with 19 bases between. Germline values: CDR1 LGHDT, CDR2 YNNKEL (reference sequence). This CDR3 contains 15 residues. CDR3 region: CASSSLQQGLDGYTF. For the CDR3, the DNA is TGTGCCAGCAGCTCCCTCCAACAGGGTCTTGATGGCTACACCTTC.

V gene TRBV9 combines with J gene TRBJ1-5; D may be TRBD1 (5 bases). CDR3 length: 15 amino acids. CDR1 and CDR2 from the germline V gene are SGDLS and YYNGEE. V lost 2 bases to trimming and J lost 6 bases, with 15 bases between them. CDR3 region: CASSVKGDVSQPQHF. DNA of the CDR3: TGTGCCAGCAGCGTTAAAGGGGATGTTTCTCAGCCCCAGCATTTT.

The CDR3 spells CASSYLEGSYNEQFF. Here the CDR3 DNA reads TGTGCCAGCAGTTACTTGGAGGGTTCCTACAATGAGCAGTTCTTC. This sequence joins TRBV6-6 and TRBJ2-1; maybe TRBD2 (6 bases). Germline V gives CDR1 MNHNY, CDR2 SVGAGI (reference sequence). The CDR3 extends over 15 amino acids. Trimming pared 1 base from V and 1 base from J, leaving 8 bases between.

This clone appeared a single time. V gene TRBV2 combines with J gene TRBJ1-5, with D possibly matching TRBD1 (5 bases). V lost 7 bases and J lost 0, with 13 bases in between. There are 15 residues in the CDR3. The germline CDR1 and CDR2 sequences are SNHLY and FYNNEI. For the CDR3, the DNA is TGTGCCAGCAATCTCAATCAGGGTAGCAATCAGCCCCAGCATTTT. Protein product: CASNLNQGSNQPQHF. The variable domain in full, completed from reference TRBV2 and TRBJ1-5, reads EPEVTQTPSHQVTQMGQEVILRCVPISNHLYFYWYRQILGQKVEFLVSFYNNEISEKSEIFDDQFSVERPDGSNFTLKIRSTKLEDSAMYFCASNLNQGSNQPQHFGDGTRLSIL.

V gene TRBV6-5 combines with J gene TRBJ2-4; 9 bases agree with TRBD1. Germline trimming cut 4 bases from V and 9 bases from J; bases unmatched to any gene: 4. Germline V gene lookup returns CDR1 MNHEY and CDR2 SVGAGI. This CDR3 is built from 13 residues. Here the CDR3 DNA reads TGTGCCAGCAGTTCCGGGACAGGGACCATTCAGTACTTC. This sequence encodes CASSSGTGTIQYF.

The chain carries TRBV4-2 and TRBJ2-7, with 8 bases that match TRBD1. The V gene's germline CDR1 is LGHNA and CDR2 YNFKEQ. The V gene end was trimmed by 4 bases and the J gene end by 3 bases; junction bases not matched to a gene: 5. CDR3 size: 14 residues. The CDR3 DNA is TGTGCCAGCAGCCCCGGCAGGGGGCTCTACGAGCAGTACTTC. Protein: CASSPGRGLYEQYF.

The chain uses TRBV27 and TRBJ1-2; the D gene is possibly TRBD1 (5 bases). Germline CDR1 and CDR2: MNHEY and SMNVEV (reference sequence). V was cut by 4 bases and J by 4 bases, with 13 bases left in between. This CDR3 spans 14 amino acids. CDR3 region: CASSWDFGAYGYTF. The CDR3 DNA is TGTGCCAGCAGTTGGGACTTCGGGGCCTATGGCTACACCTTC.

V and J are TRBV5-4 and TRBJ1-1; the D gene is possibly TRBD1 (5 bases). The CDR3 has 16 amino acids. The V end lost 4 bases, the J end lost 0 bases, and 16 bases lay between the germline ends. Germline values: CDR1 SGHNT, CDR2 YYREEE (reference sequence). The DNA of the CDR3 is TGTGCCAGCAGCCCCCCGGGGGGAGGATTGAACACTGAAGCTTTCTTT. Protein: CASSPPGGGLNTEAFF.

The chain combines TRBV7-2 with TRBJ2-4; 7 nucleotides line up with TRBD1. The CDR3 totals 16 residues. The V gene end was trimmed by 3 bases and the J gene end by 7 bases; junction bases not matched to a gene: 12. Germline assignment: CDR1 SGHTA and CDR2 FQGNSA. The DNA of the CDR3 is TGTGCCAGCAGCTTCCCTATGTACAGGGGAGTGAACATTCAGTACTTC. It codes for CASSFPMYRGVNIQYF. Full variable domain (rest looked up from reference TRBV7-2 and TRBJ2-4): GAGVSQSPSNKVTEKGKDVELRCDPISGHTALYWYRQSLGQGLEFLIYFQGNSAPDKSGLPSDRFSAERTGGSVSTLTIQRTQQEDSAVYLCASSFPMYRGVNIQYFGAGTRLSVL.